This T cell receptor (beta chain) was observed in a study of cytomegalovirus exposure and HLA in healthy donors. Study conclusions and caveats: One cluster of highly shared sequence variants probably arose as a sequencing artifact.

For this clone: Its antigen is not identified.

Trimming shortened V by 0 bases and J by 6 bases, and 6 bases separated the two germline ends. Per the germline V gene, CDR1 is DFQATT and CDR2 is SNEGSKA (reference sequence). The CDR3 loop spans 11 amino acids. The PCR made use of 60 Vbeta and 13 Jbeta primers. The repertoire was sequenced with immunoSEQ multiplex PCR; TCRdb's copy has only in-frame clones and lacks some. The sample table sets out more than 90,000 clones. The receptor was derived from a man aged 35 to 55 in good health and CMV-seropositive. Sample: PBMCs. The V gene is TRBV20-1, the J gene TRBJ2-7, with D perhaps TRBD2 (5 bases). The DNA of the CDR3 is TGCAGTGCTAGAGAGAGGGCCGAGCAGTACTTC. It encodes CSARERAEQYF.